The following is a T cell receptor (beta chain) sequence with its context. Its antigen remains unidentified. Each CDR3 protein is one row after TCRdb ran MiXCR on the reads. The sample records about 700,000 distinct CDR3 sequences, around 32% being singletons. These data belong to a study of T cell repertoires in cytomegalovirus infection. The overall study: In public TCR beta signatures, there were indications of both CMV infection and matching HLA type. Broader study findings: The study found HLA-C-restricted CMV-specific TCR beta clonotypes dominating the ex vivo response. Frequencies of public TCR beta families were cumulated, and this identified carriers of CMV plus the relevant HLA.

Germline assignment: CDR1 SGHTA and CDR2 FQGTGA. The CDR3 covers 13 residues. The ends were cut back, 5 bases at V and 8 bases at J, with 15 bases in the middle. The source was cultured PBMCs, collected from culture after CMV antigen stimulation. The rearrangement links TRBV7-3 to TRBJ1-2; D is perhaps TRBD1 (5 bases). This TCR was recovered from a human donor in good health (CMV status not recorded). Some clones in this sample may be carry-over from other donors' samples. The DNA of the CDR3 is TGTGCCAGCAGCCCACCGGGACTAGGGGGCTACACCTTC. Protein sequence: CASSPPGLGGYTF. The full variable domain, in which reference TRBV7-3 and TRBJ1-2 provide the parts outside the CDR3, is GAGVSQTPSNKVTEKGKYVELRCDPISGHTALYWYRQSLGQGPEFLIYFQGTGAADDSGLPNDRFFAVRPEGSVSTLKIQRTERGDSAVYLCASSPPGLGGYTFGSGTRLTVV.